Listed below are T cell receptor beta chains from one sample, sequenced in a study of a mutant IDH1 vaccine in newly diagnosed glioma. These TCRs are of unknown antigen specificity. The method was immunoSEQ multiplex PCR; TCRdb's version includes in-frame clones alone and lacks a portion of them. The table shows over 50,000 clones, with around 89% occurring only once. Here the sequenced sample was PBMCs, taken from a glioma patient whose treatment included an IDH1 peptide vaccine. Source of these receptors: a woman in her thirties or forties with glioma. Both conserved end residues are part of each CDR3. A D gene is named only where the DNA matches it firmly. The size entry is marked missing in some rows and otherwise reads once, few, many or a size class.

TRBJ2-1,15,TRBV6-1,.,.,CASSFRLGGYNEQFF,TGTGCCAGCAGTTTTAGACTAGGGGGGTACAATGAGCAGTTCTTC
TRBJ2-3,14,TRBV29-1,TRBD2,.,CSVVGLTSGDTQYF,TGCAGCGTTGTGGGATTAACTAGCGGTGATACGCAGTATTTT
TRBJ1-1,16,TRBV4-3,.,.,CASSQEWGGGNTEAFF,TGCGCCAGCAGCCAAGAATGGGGTGGAGGGAACACTGAAGCTTTCTTT
TRBJ1-4,13,TRBV29-1,.,.,CSVGTGGGEKLFF,TGCAGCGTCGGGACCGGGGGTGGTGAAAAACTGTTTTTT
TRBJ2-5,15,TRBV5-4,.,once,CASSSPTGGQETQYF,TGTGCCAGCAGCTCGCCGACAGGCGGGCAAGAGACCCAGTACTTC
TRBJ1-1,14,TRBV2,.,.,CASRGGGVNTEAFF,TGTGCCAGCAGGGGCGGCGGGGTGAACACTGAAGCTTTCTTT
TRBJ1-4,13,TRBV6-6,.,once,CASSGGGGEKLFF,TGTGCCAGCAGCGGGGGTGGGGGTGAAAAACTGTTTTTT
TRBJ2-2,14,TRBV2,TRBD1,.,CASSTRQGAGELFF,TGTGCCAGCAGTACCCGACAGGGGGCCGGGGAGCTGTTTTTT
TRBJ2-3,14,TRBV4-1,.,few,CASSPRELTDTQYF,TGCGCCAGCAGCCCTCGGGAACTCACAGATACGCAGTATTTT
TRBJ1-2,16,TRBV19,.,.,CASSILGASFNYGYTF,TGTGCCAGTAGTATTCTTGGGGCCAGTTTTAACTATGGCTACACCTTC
TRBJ1-1,13,TRBV27,.,.,CASSLRQNTEAFF,TGTGCCAGCAGTTTAAGACAGAACACTGAAGCTTTCTTT
TRBJ1-1,13,TRBV19,.,.,CASSIPGGAEAFF,TGTGCCAGTAGTATTCCCGGAGGGGCTGAAGCTTTCTTT
TRBJ1-1,12,TRBV29-1,.,.,CSVGLMNTEAFF,TGCAGCGTTGGTCTGATGAACACTGAAGCTTTCTTT
TRBJ1-2,15,TRBV6-5,TRBD1,.,CASRADRASNYGYTF,TGTGCCAGCAGAGCAGACAGGGCAAGTAACTATGGCTACACCTTC
TRBJ2-5,14,TRBV29-1,TRBD1,.,CSVEGAGGAETQYF,TGCAGCGTTGAGGGGGCAGGGGGCGCGGAGACCCAGTACTTC
TRBJ2-7,14,TRBV7-2,TRBD2,.,CASSRLAGAYEQYF,TGTGCCAGCAGCAGACTAGCGGGGGCCTACGAGCAGTACTTC
TRBJ2-3,14,TRBV30,TRBD1,.,CAWSTGQSTDTQYF,TGTGCCTGGAGTACGGGACAGAGCACAGATACGCAGTATTTT
TRBJ2-5,13,TRBV27,.,.,CASSFGQQETQYF,TGTGCCAGCAGTTTTGGTCAGCAGGAGACCCAGTACTTC
TRBJ2-7,13,TRBV27,.,.,CASSPSGYYEQYF,TGTGCCAGCAGTCCATCGGGGTACTACGAGCAGTACTTC
TRBJ1-3,15,TRBV30,.,.,CAWVPGARSTNTIYF,TGTGCCTGGGTCCCTGGGGCTAGGTCTACAAACACCATATATTTT
TRBJ1-1,13,TRBV30,.,.,CAWRQGRNTEAFF,TGTGCCTGGAGACAGGGTCGGAACACTGAAGCTTTCTTT
TRBJ2-1,16,TRBV6-6,TRBD2,.,CASSSPAGESPNEQFF,TGTGCCAGCAGTTCACCCGCGGGAGAGAGCCCGAATGAGCAGTTCTTC
TRBJ2-4,15,TRBV2,TRBD1,.,CASRAGGLAKNIQYF,TGTGCCAGCAGGGCAGGGGGCCTAGCCAAAAACATTCAGTACTTC
TRBJ1-1,15,TRBV7-2,.,.,CASSLVGPARSGAFF,TGTGCCAGCAGCTTAGTCGGTCCCGCCAGGAGCGGAGCTTTCTTT
TRBJ2-7,13,TRBV10-3,.,.,CAISESARREQYF,TGTGCCATCAGTGAGTCGGCTAGGCGTGAGCAGTACTTC
TRBJ2-7,13,TRBV4-1,.,.,CASSLLELGEQYF,TGCGCCAGCAGCCTCCTAGAGTTAGGAGAGCAGTACTTC
TRBJ1-2,15,TRBV19,.,.,CASSAGTTGNYGYTF,TGTGCCAGTAGTGCCGGGACAACGGGCAACTATGGCTACACCTTC
TRBJ2-7,11,TRBV11-2,TRBD2,medium-sized,CASIAGGEQYF,TGTGCCAGCATTGCGGGGGGCGAGCAGTACTTC
TRBJ2-1,15,TRBV4-2,TRBD1,.,CASSQEGQGSDEQFF,TGTGCCAGCAGCCAAGAGGGACAGGGGAGCGATGAGCAGTTCTTC
TRBJ2-7,15,TRBV5-6,TRBD2,.,CASQPGTSGGDEQYF,TGTGCCAGCCAGCCCGGGACTAGCGGGGGTGACGAGCAGTACTTC
TRBJ1-4,15,TRBV7-9,.,.,CASSFVGGGNEKLFF,TGTGCCAGCAGCTTCGTAGGGGGGGGGAATGAAAAACTGTTTTTT
TRBJ2-7,14,TRBV2,TRBD1,.,CASSRQGSSYEQYF,TGTGCCAGCAGCCGACAGGGAAGCTCCTACGAGCAGTACTTC
TRBJ1-2,14,TRBV6-1,.,.,CASMLGGFEYGYTF,TGTGCCAGCATGCTAGGAGGATTCGAATATGGCTACACCTTC
TRBJ1-5,14,TRBV5-5,.,.,CASSLRVGNQPQHF,TGTGCCAGCAGCTTGAGGGTAGGCAATCAGCCCCAGCATTTT
TRBJ2-3,15,TRBV7-2,.,.,CASSTGLGGADTQYF,TGTGCCAGCAGTACGGGCCTAGGAGGAGCAGATACGCAGTATTTT
TRBJ2-7,15,TRBV10-3,TRBD1,.,CAISESGTGRSRWVF,TGTGCCATCAGTGAGTCCGGGACAGGTCGGTCCCGGTGGGTGTTC
TRBJ1-6,15,TRBV19,TRBD1,.,CASSIVRDSGSPLHF,TGTGCCAGTAGTATAGTCCGGGACAGCGGCTCACCCCTCCACTTT
TRBJ2-7,14,TRBV15,TRBD1,.,CATSDRERSYEQYF,TGTGCCACCAGCGACAGGGAGAGGTCCTACGAGCAGTACTTC
TRBJ2-5,14,TRBV6-5,TRBD2,.,CASSFSSGQETQYF,TGTGCCAGCAGTTTCAGTAGCGGGCAAGAGACCCAGTACTTC
TRBJ2-5,15,TRBV4-1,.,.,CASSSRDIREETQYF,TGCGCCAGCAGCTCCCGGGACATCAGGGAAGAGACCCAGTACTTC
TRBJ2-7,13,TRBV11-2,.,.,CASSQDSSYEQYF,TGTGCCAGCAGCCAAGACAGCTCCTACGAGCAGTACTTC
TRBJ2-7,15,TRBV19,.,once,CASRSRGPIAYEQYF,TGTGCCAGTAGATCCCGCGGCCCTATCGCCTACGAGCAGTACTTC
TRBJ2-7,14,TRBV10-2,TRBD2,once,CASSNGRAGYEQYF,TGCGCCAGCAGTAACGGGAGGGCCGGGTACGAGCAGTACTTC
TRBJ2-7,11,TRBV7-9,.,.,CASGPSYEQYF,TGTGCCAGCGGGCCTTCCTACGAGCAGTACTTC
TRBJ1-1,13,TRBV5-6,.,.,CASSLAGSTEAFF,TGTGCCAGCAGCTTGGCCGGATCTACTGAAGCTTTCTTT
TRBJ2-2,18,TRBV5-1,TRBD2,.,CASSSPGLAGPNTGELFF,TGCGCCAGCAGCTCGCCGGGACTAGCGGGGCCGAACACCGGGGAGCTGTTTTTT
TRBJ1-4,16,TRBV25-1,TRBD1,.,CASSEFGDRGNGKLFF,TGTGCCAGCAGTGAATTCGGAGACAGGGGTAACGGAAAACTGTTTTTT
TRBJ2-7,13,TRBV11-2,.,.,CASRPGGAYEQYF,TGTGCCAGCAGGCCAGGGGGGGCCTACGAGCAGTACTTC
TRBJ1-1,15,TRBV6-5,.,.,CASSRTPQGSTEAFF,TGTGCCAGCAGTCGGACTCCACAGGGAAGCACTGAAGCTTTCTTT
TRBJ1-4,13,TRBV2,.,.,CASSTRSGEKLFF,TGTGCCAGCAGCACGAGATCGGGGGAAAAACTGTTTTTT
TRBJ1-6,15,TRBV5-1,TRBD1,.,CASSLQGQGTSPLHF,TGCGCCAGCAGCTTGCAGGGACAGGGGACTTCACCCCTCCACTTT
TRBJ1-1,11,TRBV20-1,.,.,CSASLTGEAFF,TGCAGTGCTAGCCTAACAGGGGAAGCTTTCTTT
TRBJ1-1,17,TRBV5-6,.,.,CASSLLSQGDGRTEAFF,TGTGCCAGCAGCTTGTTAAGCCAGGGAGACGGCAGGACTGAAGCTTTCTTT
TRBJ1-2,12,TRBV28,.,.,CASSLNSYGYTF,TGTGCCAGCAGTTTAAATTCCTATGGCTACACCTTC
TRBJ2-4,17,TRBV13,.,.,CASSLRTAGLAKNIQYF,TGTGCCAGCAGCTTAAGGACGGCAGGGTTAGCCAAAAACATTCAGTACTTC
TRBJ1-5,16,TRBV6-6,.,.,CASSSRQKGSNQPQHF,TGTGCCAGCAGTTCCCGCCAGAAGGGTAGCAATCAGCCCCAGCATTTT
TRBJ2-7,14,TRBV7-2,.,.,CASRNPGAPYEQYF,TGTGCCAGCAGAAACCCAGGGGCACCCTACGAGCAGTACTTC
TRBJ1-2,16,TRBV6-1,.,once,CASSEMDGLRDYGYTF,TGTGCCAGCAGTGAGATGGACGGGCTCCGGGACTATGGCTACACCTTC
TRBJ2-5,16,TRBV6-5,.,.,CASSYSSPTAFETQYF,TGTGCCAGCAGTTACTCGAGTCCGACCGCTTTCGAGACCCAGTACTTC